This T cell receptor beta chain was captured by sequencing in a study of neurological immune-mediated disorders. Regarding the study as a whole: Private repertoires in all groups were suggested, as expanded clones shared no CDR3 amino acid sequences across subjects. Multiple sclerosis, the disease with the least TCR clonal expansion, fell below healthy controls, whereas HTLV-1-associated myelopathy showed the most.

J was trimmed by 3 bases and V by 0 bases; bases with no gene match: 2. This CDR3 comprises 16 residues. Germline CDR1 and CDR2: DFQATT and SNEGSKA (reference sequence). TCRdb re-derived calls from the 5' RACE reads in MiXCR, one entry per CDR3 protein. This table holds roughly 100,000 distinct CDR3 sequences, 11% found once. In its sample, this clonotype was seen many times. What it binds is unknown. Specified time point: longitudinal time-point 3. The starting material, 2 million PBMCs stored at -80 C, gave rise to the unsorted libraries. The receptor comes from a female donor with HTLV-1-associated myelopathy (HAM/TSP). The source material was PBMCs. The chain couples TRBV20-1 to TRBJ2-5, with TRBD2 identical over 15 bases. CDR3 protein: CSARDWTSGGEETQYF. CDR3 DNA: TGCAGTGCTAGAGATTGGACTAGCGGGGGGGAAGAGACCCAGTACTTC.